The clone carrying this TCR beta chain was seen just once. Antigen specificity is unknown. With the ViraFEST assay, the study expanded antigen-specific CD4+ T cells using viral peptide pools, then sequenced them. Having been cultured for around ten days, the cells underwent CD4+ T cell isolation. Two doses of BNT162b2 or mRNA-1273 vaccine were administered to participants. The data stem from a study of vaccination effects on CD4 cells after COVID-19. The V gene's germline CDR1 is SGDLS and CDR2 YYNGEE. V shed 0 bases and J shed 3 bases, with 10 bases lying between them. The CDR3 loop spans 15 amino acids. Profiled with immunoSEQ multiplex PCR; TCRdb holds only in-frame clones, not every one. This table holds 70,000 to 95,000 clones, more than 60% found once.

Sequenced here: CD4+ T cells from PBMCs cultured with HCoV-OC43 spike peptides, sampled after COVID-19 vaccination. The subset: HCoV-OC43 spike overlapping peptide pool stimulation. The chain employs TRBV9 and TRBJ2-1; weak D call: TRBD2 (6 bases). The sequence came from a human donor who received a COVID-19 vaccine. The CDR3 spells CASSVVSDYYNEQFF. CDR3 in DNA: TGTGCCAGCAGCGTAGTGTCGGACTACTACAATGAGCAGTTCTTC.